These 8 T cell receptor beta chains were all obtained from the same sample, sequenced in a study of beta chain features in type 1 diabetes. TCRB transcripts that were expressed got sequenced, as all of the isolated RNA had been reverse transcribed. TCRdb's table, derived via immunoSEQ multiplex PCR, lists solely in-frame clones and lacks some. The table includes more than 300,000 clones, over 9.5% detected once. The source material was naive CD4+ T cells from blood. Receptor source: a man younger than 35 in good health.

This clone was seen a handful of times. The CDR3 loop reads CACLGTGETGELFF. CDR3 bases: TGTGCCTGTCTAGGGACAGGGGAAACCGGGGAGCTGTTTTTT. The chain recombines TRBV19 with TRBJ2-2, with TRBD1 matching 10 bases. The ends lost 11 bases at V and 5 bases at J; junction bases unmatched: 8. Germline V gene lookup returns CDR1 LNHDA and CDR2 SQIVND (reference sequence). The CDR3 has 14 residues.

The CDR3 is CASSLLLQGMNTEAFF. CDR3 in DNA: TGTGCCAGCAGCTTGCTACTACAGGGAATGAACACTGAAGCTTTCTTT. V and J are TRBV5-5 and TRBJ1-1; tentative D call: TRBD1 (6 bases). V lost 1 base and J lost 0, with 13 bases in between. CDR3 length: 16 residues. Germline loops: CDR1 SGHKS, CDR2 YYEKEE (reference sequence).

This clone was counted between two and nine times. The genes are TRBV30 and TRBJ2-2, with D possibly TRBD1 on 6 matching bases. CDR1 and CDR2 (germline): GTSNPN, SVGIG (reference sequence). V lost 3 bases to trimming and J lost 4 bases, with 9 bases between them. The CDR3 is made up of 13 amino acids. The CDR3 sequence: CAWRSRGTGELFF. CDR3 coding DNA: TGTGCCTGGAGGAGCAGGGGCACCGGGGAGCTGTTTTTT.

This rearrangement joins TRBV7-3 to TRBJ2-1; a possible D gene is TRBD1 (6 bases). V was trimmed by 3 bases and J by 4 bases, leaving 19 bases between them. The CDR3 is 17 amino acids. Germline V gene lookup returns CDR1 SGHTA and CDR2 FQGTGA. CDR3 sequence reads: CASSFAAQGSGYNEQFF. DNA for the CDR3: TGTGCCAGCAGCTTCGCCGCACAGGGTAGTGGATACAATGAGCAGTTCTTC.

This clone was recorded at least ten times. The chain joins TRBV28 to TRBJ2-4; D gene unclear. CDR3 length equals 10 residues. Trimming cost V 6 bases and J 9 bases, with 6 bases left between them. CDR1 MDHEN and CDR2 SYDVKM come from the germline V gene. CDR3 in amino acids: CASSGSIQYF. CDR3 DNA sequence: TGTGCCAGCAGCGGGTCCATTCAGTACTTC.

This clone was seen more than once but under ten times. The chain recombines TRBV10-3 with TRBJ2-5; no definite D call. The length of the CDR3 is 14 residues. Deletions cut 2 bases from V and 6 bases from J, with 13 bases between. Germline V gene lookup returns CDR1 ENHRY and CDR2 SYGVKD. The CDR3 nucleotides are TGTGCCATCAGTGAGCCGGTGGGCGCGAAGACCCAGTACTTC. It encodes CAISEPVGAKTQYF.

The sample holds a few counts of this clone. CDR3 in amino acids: CASSIPTGRRETQYF. The CDR3 nucleotides are TGTGCCAGTAGTATACCGACAGGGCGACGGGAGACCCAGTACTTC. The chain links TRBV19 to TRBJ2-5; 7 nucleotides line up with TRBD1. CDR3 length: 15 amino acids. Per germline, CDR1 LNHDA and CDR2 SQIVND (reference sequence). Trimming removed 2 bases from V and 5 bases from J; junction bases left unmatched: 8.

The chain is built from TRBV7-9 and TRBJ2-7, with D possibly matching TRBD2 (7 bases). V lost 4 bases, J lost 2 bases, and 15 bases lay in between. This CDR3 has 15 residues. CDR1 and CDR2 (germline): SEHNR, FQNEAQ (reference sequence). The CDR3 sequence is CASSWVGGATYEQYF. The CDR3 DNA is TGTGCCAGCAGCTGGGTGGGGGGGGCCACCTACGAGCAGTACTTC.